Presented here are 10 T cell receptor beta chains from one specimen sequenced in a study of CD8 T cells in Susac syndrome. With random hexamers, roughly 0.5 to 1 ug RNA was reverse transcribed. TCRdb ran MiXCR on the immunoSEQ multiplex PCR reads and lists one entry per CDR3 protein. The sample holds some 240,000 distinct CDR3 sequences, about 95% seen once. The sample taken for sequencing was CD4+ T cells from PBMCs. These receptors all come from a human donor with Susac syndrome.

The gene calls are TRBV20-1 and TRBJ2-7, with 8 bases identical to TRBD1. J gave up 3 bases and V 4 bases, and 2 bases lay outside the gene matches. Germline V lookup: CDR1 DFQATT, CDR2 SNEGSKA (reference sequence). The CDR3 is 12 amino acids. The CDR3 nucleotides read TGCAGTGCTACGGACAGGGACTACGAGCAGTACTTC. Protein sequence: CSATDRDYEQYF.

This clonotype occurred a few times. The chain has TRBV3-1 and TRBJ2-2; D unresolved. This CDR3 has 12 amino acids. Germline lookup yields CDR1 LGHDT and CDR2 YNNKEL (reference sequence). V dropped 9 bases and J dropped 1 base, with 6 bases sitting between them. CDR3 protein: CASSRNTGELFF. Here the CDR3 DNA reads TGTGCCAGTAGTAGGAACACCGGGGAGCTGTTTTTT.

This sequence joins TRBV15 and TRBJ1-5; D gene ambiguous. Germline V gives CDR1 LNHNV, CDR2 YYDKDF (reference sequence). The CDR3 loop spans 13 amino acids. The V and J ends lost 4 bases and 3 bases respectively, with 7 bases between them. CDR3 bases: TGTGCCACCAGCACGTACGCCAATCAGCCCCAGCATTTT. This translates into CATSTYANQPQHF.

The V and J genes are TRBV25-1 and TRBJ2-5; D is ambiguous. There are 13 residues in the CDR3. V was clipped by 7 bases and J by 1 base, with 10 bases between them. The germline CDR1 and CDR2 sequences are MGHDK and SYGVNS. The CDR3 sequence: CASKNSFQETQYF. The CDR3 DNA reads as TGTGCCAGCAAAAACAGCTTCCAAGAGACCCAGTACTTC.

The genes are TRBV11-2 and TRBJ2-7; D uncertain. Looked up from germline, CDR1 is SGHAT and CDR2 is FQNNGV. The CDR3 contains 13 residues. The germline V and J ends were trimmed by 1 base and 5 bases, with 9 bases remaining between them. The CDR3 nucleotides are TGTGCCAGCAGCTTAGTCCCTGGCAACGAGCAGTACTTC. It encodes CASSLVPGNEQYF.

This sequence joins TRBV28 and TRBJ2-1; D gene uncertain. Germline CDR1 MDHEN, CDR2 SYDVKM. The CDR3 totals 13 residues. Trimming removed 10 bases at V and 2 bases at J, with 12 bases between. The CDR3 here is CATRWPTYNEQFF. In DNA form, the CDR3 reads TGTGCCACCCGTTGGCCAACCTACAATGAGCAGTTCTTC. Full variable domain (remainder filled in from reference TRBV28 and TRBJ2-1): DVKVTQSSRYLVKRTGEKVFLECVQDMDHENMFWYRQDPGLGLRLIYFSYDVKMKEKGDIPEGYSVSREKKERFSLILESASTNQTSMYLCATRWPTYNEQFFGPGTRLTVL.

V and J are TRBV29-1 and TRBJ1-2; D is unclear. The germline gives CDR1 SQVTM, CDR2 ANQGSEA. The germline V and J ends were trimmed by 7 bases and 5 bases, with 17 bases remaining between them. The CDR3 is made up of 13 amino acids. CDR3 nucleotides: TGCAGCGCACATTTCTTGGACGGTTATGGCTACACCTTC. It specifies CSAHFLDGYGYTF.

This chain's CDR3 is CASSPGTGGTEAFF. CDR3 in DNA: TGCGCCAGCAGCCCCGGGACAGGGGGCACTGAAGCTTTCTTT. The chain combines TRBV5-1 with TRBJ1-1; 11 bases are a match to TRBD1. The CDR3 has 14 amino acids. V lost 4 bases, J lost 4 bases, and 3 bases stayed unmatched. Germline CDR1 reads SGHRS; CDR2 reads YFSETQ.

The J gene is TRBJ1-2, the V gene TRBV28; tentative D call: TRBD1 (6 bases). This CDR3 region has 13 residues. V lost 9 bases to trimming and J lost 4 bases, with 15 bases between them. Per the germline V gene, CDR1 is MDHEN and CDR2 is SYDVKM. This CDR3 reads CASRDTYPYGYTF. The CDR3 DNA reads as TGTGCCAGTCGGGACACCTATCCCTATGGCTACACCTTC.

This clonotype was detected only once. Here the CDR3 reads CASRSRDRVSAFF. The CDR3 nucleotides are TGTGCCAGCAGGTCCCGGGACAGGGTATCAGCTTTCTTT. The chain combines TRBV3-1 with TRBJ1-1; the match to TRBD1 covers 9 bases. The V and J ends lost 6 bases and 10 bases, in that order; junction bases with no gene match: 9. Germline V gene sequence: CDR1 LGHDT, CDR2 YNNKEL (reference sequence). There are 13 residues in the CDR3.